The TCR beta chain described here comes from a study of blood T cell repertoires in COVID-19. Per germline, CDR1 SEHNR and CDR2 FQNEAQ (reference sequence). Trimming removed 1 base from V and 4 bases from J; junction bases left unmatched: 1. This CDR3 has 14 amino acids. TCRdb keeps only in-frame clones here, not all; method: immunoSEQ multiplex PCR. The sample carries about 240,000 clones, 82% recorded once. The chain carries TRBV7-9 and TRBJ1-2; TRBD1 matches at 9 bases. The receptor was derived from a woman in her sixties or seventies with acute or convalescent COVID-19. Material: peripheral blood. The CDR3 nucleotides read TGTGCCAGCAGCTTAGGGACAGGGGCCTATGGCTACACCTTC. It codes for CASSLGTGAYGYTF.